This T cell receptor beta chain appears in the sequencing data of a study of blood T cells in healthy people across ages. Study findings and constraints: Across the age range, TCR beta diversity per million T cells fell in a roughly linear way.

In regard to this clonotype: Its antigen is undetermined.

CDR3 length: 12 residues. CDR1 and CDR2 from the germline V gene are DFQATT and SNEGSKA (reference sequence). V was shortened by 2 bases and J by 8 bases, with 12 bases between the two germline ends. A second PCR of 7 to 11 cycles used a sample-barcoded 5' primer and a J-beta primer mix. MiXCR was run by TCRdb on the 5' RACE reads, yielding one entry per CDR3 protein. The sample has 1 million or so distinct CDR3 sequences; 35% to 55% are singletons. Material for sequencing was blood. This chain connects TRBV20-1 to TRBJ1-2, with D tentatively TRBD1 (5 bases). The TCR comes from a woman aged 60-70 years in good health. The CDR3 loop reads CSARTDREGYTF. CDR3 sequence (DNA): TGCAGTGCTAGAACCGACAGAGAAGGCTACACCTTC.